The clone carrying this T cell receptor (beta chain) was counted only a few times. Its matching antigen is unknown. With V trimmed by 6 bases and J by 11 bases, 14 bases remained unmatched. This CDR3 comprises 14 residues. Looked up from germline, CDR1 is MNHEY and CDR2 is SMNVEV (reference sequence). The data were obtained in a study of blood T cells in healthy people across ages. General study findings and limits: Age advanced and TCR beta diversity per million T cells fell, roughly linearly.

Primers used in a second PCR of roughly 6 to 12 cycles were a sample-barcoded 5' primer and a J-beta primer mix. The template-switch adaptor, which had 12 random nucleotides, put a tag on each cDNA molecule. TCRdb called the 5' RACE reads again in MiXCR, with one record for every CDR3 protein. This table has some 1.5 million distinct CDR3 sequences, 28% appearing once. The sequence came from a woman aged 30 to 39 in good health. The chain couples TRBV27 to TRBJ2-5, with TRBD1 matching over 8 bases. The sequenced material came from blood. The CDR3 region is CASSRDRMNNEQYF. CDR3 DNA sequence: TGTGCCAGCAGCCGGGACAGGATGAACAATGAGCAGTACTTC.